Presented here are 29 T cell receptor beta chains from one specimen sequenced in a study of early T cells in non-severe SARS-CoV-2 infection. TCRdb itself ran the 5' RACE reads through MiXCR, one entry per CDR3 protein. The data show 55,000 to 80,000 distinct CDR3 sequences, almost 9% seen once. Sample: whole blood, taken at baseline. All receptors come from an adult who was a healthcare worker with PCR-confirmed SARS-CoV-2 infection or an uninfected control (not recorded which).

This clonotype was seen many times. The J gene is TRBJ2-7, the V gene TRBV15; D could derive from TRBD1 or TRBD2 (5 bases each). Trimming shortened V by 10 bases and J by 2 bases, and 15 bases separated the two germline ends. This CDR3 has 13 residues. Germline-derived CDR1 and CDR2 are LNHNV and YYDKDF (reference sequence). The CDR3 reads CASSRDRTYEQYF. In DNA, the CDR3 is TGTGCCAGTTCCCGGGACCGGACCTACGAGCAGTACTTC.

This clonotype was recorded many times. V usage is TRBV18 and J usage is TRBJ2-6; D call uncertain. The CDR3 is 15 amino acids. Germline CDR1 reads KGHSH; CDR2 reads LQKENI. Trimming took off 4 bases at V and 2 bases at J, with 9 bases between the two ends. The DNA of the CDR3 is TGTGCCAGCTCACTCCCCCCGGCTGGGGCCAACGTCCTGACTTTC. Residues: CASSLPPAGANVLTF. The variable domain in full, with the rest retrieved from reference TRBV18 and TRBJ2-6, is NAGVMQNPRHLVRRRGQEARLRCSPMKGHSHVYWYRQLPEEGLKFMVYLQKENIIDESGMPKERFSAEFPKEGPSILRIQQVVRGDSAAYFCASSLPPAGANVLTFGAGSRLTVL.

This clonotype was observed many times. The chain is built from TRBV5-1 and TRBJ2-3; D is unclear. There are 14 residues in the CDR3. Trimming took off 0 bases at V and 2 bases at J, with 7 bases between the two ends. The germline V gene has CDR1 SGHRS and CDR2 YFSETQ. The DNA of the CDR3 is TGCGCCAGCAGCTTGGAGGGTTACACAGATACGCAGTATTTT. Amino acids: CASSLEGYTDTQYF.

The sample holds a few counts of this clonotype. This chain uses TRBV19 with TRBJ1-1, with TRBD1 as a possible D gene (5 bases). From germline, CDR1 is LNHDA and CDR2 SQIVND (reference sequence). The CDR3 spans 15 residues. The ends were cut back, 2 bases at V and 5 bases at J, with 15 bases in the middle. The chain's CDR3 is CASSIPSEGRTEAFF. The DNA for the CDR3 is TGTGCCAGTAGTATACCATCTGAGGGGCGTACTGAAGCTTTCTTT.

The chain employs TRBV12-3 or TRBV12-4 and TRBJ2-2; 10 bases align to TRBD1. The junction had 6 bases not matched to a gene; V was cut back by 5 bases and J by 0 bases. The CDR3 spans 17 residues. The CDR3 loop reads CASSKDRGSPNTGELFF. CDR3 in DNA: TGTGCCAGCAGTAAGGACAGGGGGAGTCCGAACACCGGGGAGCTGTTTTTT.

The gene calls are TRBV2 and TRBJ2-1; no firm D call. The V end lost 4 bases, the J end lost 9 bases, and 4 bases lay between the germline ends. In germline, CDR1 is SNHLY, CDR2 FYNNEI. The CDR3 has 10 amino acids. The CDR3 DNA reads TGTGCCAGCAGTGTTGTTGAGCAGTTCTTC. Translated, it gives CASSVVEQFF.

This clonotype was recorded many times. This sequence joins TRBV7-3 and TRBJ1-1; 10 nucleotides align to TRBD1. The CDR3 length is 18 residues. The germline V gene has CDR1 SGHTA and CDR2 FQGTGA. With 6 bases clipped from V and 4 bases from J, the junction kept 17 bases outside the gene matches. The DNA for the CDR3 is TGTGCCAGCAGTTTCAAATCCGGGACAGGGGTTAGGAGCACTGAAGCTTTCTTT. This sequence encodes CASSFKSGTGVRSTEAFF.

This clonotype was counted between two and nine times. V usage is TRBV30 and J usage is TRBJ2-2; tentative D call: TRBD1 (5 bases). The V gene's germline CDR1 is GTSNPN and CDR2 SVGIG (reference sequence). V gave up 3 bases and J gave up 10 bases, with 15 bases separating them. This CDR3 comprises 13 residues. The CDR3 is CAWRVQGWEELFF. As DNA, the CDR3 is TGTGCCTGGAGGGTGCAGGGATGGGAGGAGCTGTTTTTT.

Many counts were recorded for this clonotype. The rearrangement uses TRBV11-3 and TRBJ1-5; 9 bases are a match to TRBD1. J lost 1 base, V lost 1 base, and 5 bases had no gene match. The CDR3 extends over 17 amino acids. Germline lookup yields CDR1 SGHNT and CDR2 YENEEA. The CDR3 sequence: CASSLGYRGPSNQPQHF. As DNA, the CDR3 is TGTGCCAGCAGCTTAGGCTACAGGGGGCCGAGCAATCAGCCCCAGCATTTT.

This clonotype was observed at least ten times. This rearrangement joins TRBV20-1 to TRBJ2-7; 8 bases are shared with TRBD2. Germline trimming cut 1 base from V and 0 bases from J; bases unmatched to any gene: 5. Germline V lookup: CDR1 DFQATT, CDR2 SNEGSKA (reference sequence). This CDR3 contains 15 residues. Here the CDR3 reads CSARGSTSDSYEQYF. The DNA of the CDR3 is TGCAGTGCTAGAGGGTCGACTAGCGACTCCTACGAGCAGTACTTC.

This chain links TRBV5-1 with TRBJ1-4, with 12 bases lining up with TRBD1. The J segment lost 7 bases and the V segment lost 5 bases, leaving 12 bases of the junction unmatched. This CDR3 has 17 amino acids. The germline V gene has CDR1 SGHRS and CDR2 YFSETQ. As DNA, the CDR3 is TGCGCCAGCAGACACGGGACAGGGGGCATAGCGACTGAAAAACTGTTTTTT. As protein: CASRHGTGGIATEKLFF.

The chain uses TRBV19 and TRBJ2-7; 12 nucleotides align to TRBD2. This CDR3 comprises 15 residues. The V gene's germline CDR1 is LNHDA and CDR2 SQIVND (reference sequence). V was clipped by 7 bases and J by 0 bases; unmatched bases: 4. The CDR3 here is CASNGTSGPSYEQYF. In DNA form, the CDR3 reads TGTGCCAGTAACGGGACTAGCGGGCCCTCCTACGAGCAGTACTTC.

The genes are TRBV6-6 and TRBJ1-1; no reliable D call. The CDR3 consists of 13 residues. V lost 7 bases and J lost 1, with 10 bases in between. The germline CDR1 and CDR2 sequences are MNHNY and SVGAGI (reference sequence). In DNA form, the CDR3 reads TGTGCCAGCAATAACATACAGAACACTGAAGCTTTCTTT. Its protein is CASNNIQNTEAFF.

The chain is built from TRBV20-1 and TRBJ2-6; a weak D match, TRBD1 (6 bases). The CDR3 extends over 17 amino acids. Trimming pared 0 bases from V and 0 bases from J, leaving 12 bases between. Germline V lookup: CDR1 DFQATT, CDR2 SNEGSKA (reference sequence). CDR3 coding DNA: TGCAGTGCTAGAGATCCCGGACAGAGCTCTGGGGCCAACGTCCTGACTTTC. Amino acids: CSARDPGQSSGANVLTF.

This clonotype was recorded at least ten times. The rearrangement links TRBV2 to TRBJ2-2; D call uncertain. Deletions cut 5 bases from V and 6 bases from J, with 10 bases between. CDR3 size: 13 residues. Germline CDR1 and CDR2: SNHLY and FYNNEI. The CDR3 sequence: CASSSSGPGELFF. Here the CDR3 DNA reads TGTGCCAGCAGTAGCTCTGGACCCGGGGAGCTGTTTTTT. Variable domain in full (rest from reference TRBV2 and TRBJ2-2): EPEVTQTPSHQVTQMGQEVILRCVPISNHLYFYWYRQILGQKVEFLVSFYNNEISEKSEIFDDQFSVERPDGSNFTLKIRSTKLEDSAMYFCASSSSGPGELFFGEGSRLTVL.

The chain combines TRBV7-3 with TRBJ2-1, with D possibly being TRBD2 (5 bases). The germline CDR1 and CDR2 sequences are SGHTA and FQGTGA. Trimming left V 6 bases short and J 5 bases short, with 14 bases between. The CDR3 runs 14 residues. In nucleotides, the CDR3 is TGTGCCAGCAGTACCTTCGCCGGGGACAATGAGCAGTTCTTC. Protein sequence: CASSTFAGDNEQFF. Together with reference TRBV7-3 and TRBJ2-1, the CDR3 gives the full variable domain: GAGVSQTPSNKVTEKGKYVELRCDPISGHTALYWYRQSLGQGPEFLIYFQGTGAADDSGLPNDRFFAVRPEGSVSTLKIQRTERGDSAVYLCASSTFAGDNEQFFGPGTRLTVL.

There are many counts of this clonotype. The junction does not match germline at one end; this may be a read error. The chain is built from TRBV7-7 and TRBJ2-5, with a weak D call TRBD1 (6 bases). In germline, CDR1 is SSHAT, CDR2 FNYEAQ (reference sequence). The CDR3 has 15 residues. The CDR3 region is CASSSARGSQETQYF. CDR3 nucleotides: TGTGCTAGCAGCTCGGCGAGGGGGAGCCAAGAGACCCAGTACTTC.

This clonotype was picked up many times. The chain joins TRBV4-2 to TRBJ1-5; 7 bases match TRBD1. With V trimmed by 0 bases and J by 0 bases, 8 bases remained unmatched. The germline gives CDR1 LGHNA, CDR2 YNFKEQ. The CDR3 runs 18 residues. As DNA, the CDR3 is TGTGCCAGCAGCCAAGAATGGCAGGGGGTAGATAGCAATCAGCCCCAGCATTTT. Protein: CASSQEWQGVDSNQPQHF.

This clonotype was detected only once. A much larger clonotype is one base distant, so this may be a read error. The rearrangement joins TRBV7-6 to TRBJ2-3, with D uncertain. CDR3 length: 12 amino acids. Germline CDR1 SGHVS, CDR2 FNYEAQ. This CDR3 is CVSSLPLDTQYF. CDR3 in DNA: TGTGTCAGCAGCCTCCCCCTCGATACGCAGTATTTT.

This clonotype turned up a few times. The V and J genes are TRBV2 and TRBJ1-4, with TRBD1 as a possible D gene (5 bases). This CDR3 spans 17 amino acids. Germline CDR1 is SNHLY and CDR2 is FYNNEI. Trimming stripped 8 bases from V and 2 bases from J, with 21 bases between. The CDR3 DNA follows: TGTGCCAGCCGAACCCCCGCAGACAGTCCTACTAATGAAAAACTGTTTTTT. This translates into CASRTPADSPTNEKLFF.

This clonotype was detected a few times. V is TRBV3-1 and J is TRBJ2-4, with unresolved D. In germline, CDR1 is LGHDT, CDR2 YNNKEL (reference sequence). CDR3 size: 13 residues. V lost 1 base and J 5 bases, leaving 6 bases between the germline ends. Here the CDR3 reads CASSQAAQNIQYF. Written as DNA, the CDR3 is TGTGCCAGCAGCCAAGCGGCTCAAAACATTCAGTACTTC.

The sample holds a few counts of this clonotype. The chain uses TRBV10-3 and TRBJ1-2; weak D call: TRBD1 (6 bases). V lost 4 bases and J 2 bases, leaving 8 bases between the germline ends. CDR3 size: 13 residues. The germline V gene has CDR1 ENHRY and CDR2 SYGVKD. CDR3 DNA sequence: TGTGCCATCAGTGGACAGGCAAACTATGGCTACACCTTC. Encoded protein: CAISGQANYGYTF.

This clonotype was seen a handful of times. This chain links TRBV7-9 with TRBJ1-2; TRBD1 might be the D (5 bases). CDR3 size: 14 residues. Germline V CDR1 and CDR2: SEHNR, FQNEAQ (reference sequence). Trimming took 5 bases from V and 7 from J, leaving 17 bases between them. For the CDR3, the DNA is TGTGCCAGCAGCCCTAGGGAGGGGCGAAGTGGCTACACCTTC. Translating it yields CASSPREGRSGYTF.

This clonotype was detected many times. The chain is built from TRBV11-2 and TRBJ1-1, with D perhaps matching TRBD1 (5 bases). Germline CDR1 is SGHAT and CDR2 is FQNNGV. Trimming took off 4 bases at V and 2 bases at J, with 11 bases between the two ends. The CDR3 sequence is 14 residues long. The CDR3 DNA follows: TGTGCCAGCAGCTCCACGCGGGACAACACTGAAGCTTTCTTT. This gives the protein CASSSTRDNTEAFF.

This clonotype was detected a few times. Written as DNA, the CDR3 is TGCGCCAGCAGCCCTCGACAATCCGGGGAGCTGTTTTTT. Residues: CASSPRQSGELFF. This chain joins TRBV4-1 and TRBJ2-2; no clear D. The germline V gene encodes CDR1 MGHRA and CDR2 YSYEKL. V shed 4 bases and J shed 6 bases, with 9 bases lying between them. CDR3 size: 13 residues.

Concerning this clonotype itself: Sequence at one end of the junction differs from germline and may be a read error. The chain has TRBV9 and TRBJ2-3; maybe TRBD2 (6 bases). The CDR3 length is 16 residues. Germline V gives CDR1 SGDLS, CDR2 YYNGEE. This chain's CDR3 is CVSSGLAAGFTDTQYF. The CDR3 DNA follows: TGTGTCAGCAGCGGACTTGCGGCGGGATTCACAGATACGCAGTATTTT. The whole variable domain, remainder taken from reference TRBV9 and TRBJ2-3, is DSGVTQTPKHLITATGQRVTLRCSPRSGDLSVYWYQQSLDQGLQFLIQYYNGEERAKGNILERFSAQQFPDLHSELNLSSLELGDSALYFCVSSGLAAGFTDTQYFGPGTRLTVL.

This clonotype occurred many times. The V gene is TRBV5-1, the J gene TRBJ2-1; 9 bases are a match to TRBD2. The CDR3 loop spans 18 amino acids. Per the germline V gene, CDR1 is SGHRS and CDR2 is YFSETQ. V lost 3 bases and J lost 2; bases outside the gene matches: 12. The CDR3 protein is CASSSTSGMIGAYNEQFF. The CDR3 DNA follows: TGCGCCAGCAGCTCGACTAGCGGAATGATAGGGGCCTACAATGAGCAGTTCTTC.

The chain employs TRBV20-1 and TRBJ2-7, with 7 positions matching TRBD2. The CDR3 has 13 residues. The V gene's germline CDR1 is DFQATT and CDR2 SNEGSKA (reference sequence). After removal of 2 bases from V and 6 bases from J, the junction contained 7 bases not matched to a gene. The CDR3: CSARSGGEGEQYF. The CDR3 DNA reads TGCAGTGCTAGATCGGGAGGAGAGGGCGAGCAGTACTTC.

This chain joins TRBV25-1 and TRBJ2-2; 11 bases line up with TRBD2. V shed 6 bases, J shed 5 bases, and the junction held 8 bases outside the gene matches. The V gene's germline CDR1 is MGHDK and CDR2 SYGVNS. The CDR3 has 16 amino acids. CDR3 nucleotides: TGTGCCAGCAGCCCCTCTAGCGGGAGGAATACCGGGGAGCTGTTTTTT. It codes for CASSPSSGRNTGELFF.